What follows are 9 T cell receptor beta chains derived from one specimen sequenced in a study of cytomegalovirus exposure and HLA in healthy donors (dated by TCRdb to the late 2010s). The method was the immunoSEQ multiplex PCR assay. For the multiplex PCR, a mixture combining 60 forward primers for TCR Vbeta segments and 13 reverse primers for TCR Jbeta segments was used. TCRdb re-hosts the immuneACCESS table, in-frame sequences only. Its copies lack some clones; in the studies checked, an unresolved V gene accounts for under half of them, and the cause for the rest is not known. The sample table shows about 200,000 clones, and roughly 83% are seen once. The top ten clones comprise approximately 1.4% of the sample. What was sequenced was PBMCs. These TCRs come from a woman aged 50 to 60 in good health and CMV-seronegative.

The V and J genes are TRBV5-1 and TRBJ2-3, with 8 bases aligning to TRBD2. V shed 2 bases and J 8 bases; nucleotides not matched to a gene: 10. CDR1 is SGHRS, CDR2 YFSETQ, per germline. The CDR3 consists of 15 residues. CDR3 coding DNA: TGCGCCAGCAGCTTCGGGCGGGAGGCCTTAAGTACGCAGTATTTT. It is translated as CASSFGREALSTQYF. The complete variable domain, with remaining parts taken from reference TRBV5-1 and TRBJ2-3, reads KAGVTQTPRYLIKTRGQQVTLSCSPISGHRSVSWYQQTPGQGLQFLFEYFSETQRNKGNFPGRFSGRQFSNSRSEMNVSTLELGDSALYLCASSFGREALSTQYFGPGTRLTVL.

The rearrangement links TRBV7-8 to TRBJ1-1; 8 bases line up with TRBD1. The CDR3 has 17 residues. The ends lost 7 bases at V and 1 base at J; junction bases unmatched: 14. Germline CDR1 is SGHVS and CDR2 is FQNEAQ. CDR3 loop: CASTKDRVGTSNTEAFF. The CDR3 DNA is TGTGCCAGCACCAAGGACAGGGTCGGAACATCGAACACTGAAGCTTTCTTT.

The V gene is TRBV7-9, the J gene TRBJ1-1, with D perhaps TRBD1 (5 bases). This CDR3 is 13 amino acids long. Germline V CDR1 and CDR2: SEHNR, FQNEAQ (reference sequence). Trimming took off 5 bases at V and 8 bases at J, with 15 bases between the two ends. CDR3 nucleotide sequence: TGTGCCAGCAGCCCGAGACAGTTTGGGGAAGCTTTCTTT. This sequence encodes CASSPRQFGEAFF.

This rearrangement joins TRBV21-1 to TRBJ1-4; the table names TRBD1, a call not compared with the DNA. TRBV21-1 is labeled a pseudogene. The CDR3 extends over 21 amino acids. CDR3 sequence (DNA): TGTGCCAGCAGCAAATATTGGGGGGGACAGGGGGAACCTTCAACTAATGAAAAACTGTTTTTT. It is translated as CASSKYWGGQGEPSTNEKLFF.

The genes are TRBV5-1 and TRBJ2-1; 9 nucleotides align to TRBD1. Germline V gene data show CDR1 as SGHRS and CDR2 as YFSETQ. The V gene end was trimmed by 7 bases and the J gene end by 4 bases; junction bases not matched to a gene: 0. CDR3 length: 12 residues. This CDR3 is CASGTGYNEQFF. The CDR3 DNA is TGCGCCAGCGGGACAGGGTACAATGAGCAGTTCTTC.

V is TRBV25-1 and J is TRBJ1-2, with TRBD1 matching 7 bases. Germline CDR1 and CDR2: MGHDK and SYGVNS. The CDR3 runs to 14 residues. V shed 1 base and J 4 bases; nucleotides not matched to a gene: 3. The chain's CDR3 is CASSESGTVYGYTF. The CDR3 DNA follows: TGTGCCAGCAGTGAATCCGGGACAGTCTATGGCTACACCTTC.

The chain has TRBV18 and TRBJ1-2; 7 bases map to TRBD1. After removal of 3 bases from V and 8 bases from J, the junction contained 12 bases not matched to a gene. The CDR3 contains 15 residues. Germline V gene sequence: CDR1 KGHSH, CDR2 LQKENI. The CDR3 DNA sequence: TGTGCCAGCTCACCCGACAGGGACGCTTACAAGGGCTACACCTTC. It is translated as CASSPDRDAYKGYTF.

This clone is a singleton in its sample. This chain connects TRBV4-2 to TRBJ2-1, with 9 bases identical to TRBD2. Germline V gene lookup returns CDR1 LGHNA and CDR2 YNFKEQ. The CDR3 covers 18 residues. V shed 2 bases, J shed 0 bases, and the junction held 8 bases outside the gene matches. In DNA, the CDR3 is TGTGCCAGCAGCCAATACGTGACTAGCGGAAGCTCCTACAATGAGCAGTTCTTC. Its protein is CASSQYVTSGSSYNEQFF.

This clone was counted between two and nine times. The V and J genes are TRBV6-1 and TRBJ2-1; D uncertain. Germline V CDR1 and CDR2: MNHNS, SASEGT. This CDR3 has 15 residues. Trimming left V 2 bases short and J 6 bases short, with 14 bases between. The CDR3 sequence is CASSELVSAPNEQFF. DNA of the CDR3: TGTGCCAGCAGTGAACTAGTCAGCGCTCCCAATGAGCAGTTCTTC.